This T cell receptor (beta chain) is from a study of technical replicates of blood from several donors (TCRdb year 2017). As for this clone: The clone's antigen remains unknown. Base-call qualities are not available, and no considerably larger clone is one nucleotide away.

The library came from the immunoSEQ multiplex PCR assay. TCRdb retrieved this table from immuneACCESS and kept in-frame rearrangements only. Not all clones are present; in checked studies, unresolved V genes account for under half, and no reason is known for the remainder. This sample holds roughly 82,000 clones; roughly 95% were observed only once. The ten most abundant clones make up 0.37% of the sample. Trimming accounts for 6 bases at V and 2 bases at J, while the number of junction bases matched to no gene is 11. There are 16 amino acids in the CDR3, from cysteine to phenylalanine inclusive. Of the read, only the CDR3 DNA is kept; its 48 bases are in frame from base 1. Via the germline V gene, CDR1 is MDHEN and CDR2 SYDVKM.

This chain joins TRBV28 to TRBJ2-7; 9 junctional bases match TRBD2. The clonotype originates from a human donor in good health. The sample consisted of T cells isolated from PBMCs. The nucleotides are TGTGCCAGCAGGATGAGAAAGCGGGAGGTTCCCTACGAGCAGTACTTC. Translated, this gives CASRMRKREVPYEQYF.